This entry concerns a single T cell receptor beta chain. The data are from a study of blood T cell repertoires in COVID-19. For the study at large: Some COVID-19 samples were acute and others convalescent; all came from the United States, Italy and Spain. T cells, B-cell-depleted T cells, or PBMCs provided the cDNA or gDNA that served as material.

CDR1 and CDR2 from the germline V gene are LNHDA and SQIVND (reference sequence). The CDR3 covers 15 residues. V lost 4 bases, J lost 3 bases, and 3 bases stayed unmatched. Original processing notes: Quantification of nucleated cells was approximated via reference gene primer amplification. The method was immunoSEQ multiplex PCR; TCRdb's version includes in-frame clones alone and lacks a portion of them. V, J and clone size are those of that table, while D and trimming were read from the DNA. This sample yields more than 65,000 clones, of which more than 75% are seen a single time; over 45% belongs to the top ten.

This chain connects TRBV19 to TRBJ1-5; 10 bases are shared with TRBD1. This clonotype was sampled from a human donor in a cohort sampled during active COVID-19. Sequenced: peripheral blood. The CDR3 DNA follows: TGTGCCAGTAGTACGACAGGGGGCTTCAATCAGCCCCAGCATTTT. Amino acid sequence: CASSTTGGFNQPQHF.